One sample yielded the 17 T cell receptor beta chains listed below, sequenced in a study of CD4 T cells in relation to SARS-CoV-2 and coronaviruses. These receptors lack a known antigen. Some clones are missing from TCRdb's copy, which holds only in-frame ones; the method was immunoSEQ multiplex PCR. The sample lists about 22,000 clones; under 80% were seen once. CD4+ T cells from unexposed donors were obtained before the COVID-19 pandemic (2011-2018). Isolation of CD4+ T cells took place after about 10 days in culture. The sequenced sample was CD4+ T cells from PBMCs, cultured in vitro. These receptors all stem from a human donor in good health.

The chain employs TRBV12-3 or TRBV12-4 and TRBJ1-2; no reliable D call. The CDR3 totals 13 residues. Trimming took 2 bases from V and 10 from J, leaving 14 bases between them. CDR3 protein: CASSLSSSKDYTF. Written as DNA, the CDR3 is TGTGCCAGCAGTTTATCCAGTAGTAAGGACTACACCTTC.

The gene calls are TRBV30 and TRBJ2-2; 9 nucleotides agree with TRBD2. CDR1 is GTSNPN and CDR2 is SVGIG in the germline V gene (reference sequence). There are 17 residues in the CDR3. With 4 bases clipped from V and 3 bases from J, the junction kept 12 bases outside the gene matches. Written as DNA, the CDR3 is TGTGCCTGGAAACGTAGTAGCGGGAGCCTGGACACCGGGGAGCTGTTTTTT. Its protein product is CAWKRSSGSLDTGELFF.

V and J are TRBV24-1 and TRBJ2-3; perhaps TRBD2 as D (5 bases). The germline V and J ends were trimmed by 1 base and 3 bases, with 10 bases remaining between them. CDR3 length: 15 residues. Germline-derived CDR1 and CDR2 are KGHDR and SFDVKD. CDR3 sequence (DNA): TGTGCCACCAGTGATTTAGGAGGTAAAACAGATACGCAGTATTTT. As protein: CATSDLGGKTDTQYF.

The CDR3 is CSASGLANNEQFF. Written as DNA, the CDR3 is TGCAGTGCTAGTGGGCTAGCGAACAATGAGCAGTTCTTC. This chain connects TRBV20-1 to TRBJ2-1; tentatively, D is TRBD2 (6 bases). Germline lookup yields CDR1 DFQATT and CDR2 SNEGSKA (reference sequence). The CDR3 has 13 residues. Trimming left V 3 bases short and J 5 bases short, with 11 bases between.

The V and J genes are TRBV13 and TRBJ1-1; no clear D gene. The V gene lost 4 bases and the J gene lost 4 bases, with 1 base spanning the gap. The CDR3 is 10 amino acids. From germline, CDR1 is PRHDT and CDR2 FYEKMQ (reference sequence). The CDR3 region has the DNA TGTGCCAGCAGCTCCACTGAAGCTTTCTTT. Protein product: CASSSTEAFF.

The chain links TRBV6-1 to TRBJ1-1; D is unclear. The CDR3 is 14 residues long. Germline lookup yields CDR1 MNHNS and CDR2 SASEGT. The V end was cut by 2 bases, the J end by 1 base, with 8 bases between. Here the CDR3 DNA reads TGTGCCAGCAGTGAAAGACTGAGGAACACTGAAGCTTTCTTT. Amino acid sequence: CASSERLRNTEAFF.

The chain uses TRBV5-1 and TRBJ1-4; the D gene is possibly TRBD1 (6 bases). CDR1 and CDR2 (germline): SGHRS, YFSETQ. Trimming shortened V by 6 bases and J by 5 bases, and 14 bases separated the two germline ends. This CDR3 has 14 amino acids. The CDR3 sequence is CASTPTGVNEKLFF. DNA of the CDR3: TGCGCCAGCACCCCGACAGGTGTGAATGAAAAACTGTTTTTT.

The J gene is TRBJ2-1, the V gene TRBV5-1, with 9 bases aligning to TRBD1. CDR1 is SGHRS and CDR2 is YFSETQ in the germline V gene. The CDR3 is 14 residues long. With V trimmed by 4 bases and J by 5 bases, 4 bases remained unmatched. The DNA of the CDR3 is TGCGCCAGCAGCCGGACAGGGGTGAACAATGAGCAGTTCTTC. This codes for CASSRTGVNNEQFF.

The CDR3 DNA reads as TGTGCCAGCACCCCGGGACTAGCGGGAGTGGATGAGCAGTTCTTC. Encoded protein: CASTPGLAGVDEQFF. V and J are TRBV2 and TRBJ2-1; 14 bases line up with TRBD2. The CDR3 is 15 residues long. Trimming removed 7 bases from V and 8 bases from J; junction bases left unmatched: 7. The germline V gene encodes CDR1 SNHLY and CDR2 FYNNEI.

The chain carries TRBV2 and TRBJ2-1; 8 bases align to TRBD2. CDR3 length: 16 amino acids. In germline, CDR1 is SNHLY, CDR2 FYNNEI. Germline trimming cut 3 bases from V and 4 bases from J; bases unmatched to any gene: 8. CDR3 amino acids: CASSDLRSGSYNEQFF. In nucleotides, the CDR3 is TGTGCCAGCAGTGACTTAAGGAGCGGGAGTTACAATGAGCAGTTCTTC.

This chain uses TRBV7-3 with TRBJ1-2; D uncertain. This CDR3 is 15 amino acids long. Trimming removed 2 bases from V and 0 bases from J, with 10 bases in between. The germline gives CDR1 SGHTA, CDR2 FQGTGA. CDR3 region: CASSLRPGSNYGYTF. CDR3 nucleotides: TGTGCCAGCAGCTTACGTCCGGGCTCTAACTATGGCTACACCTTC. Looking up the rest from reference TRBV7-3 and TRBJ1-2 gives the full variable domain: GAGVSQTPSNKVTEKGKYVELRCDPISGHTALYWYRQSLGQGPEFLIYFQGTGAADDSGLPNDRFFAVRPEGSVSTLKIQRTERGDSAVYLCASSLRPGSNYGYTFGSGTRLTVV.

The V gene is TRBV10-3, the J gene TRBJ1-4; D possibly corresponds to TRBD1 (5 bases). V lost 3 bases and J lost 8, with 13 bases in between. Germline V lookup: CDR1 ENHRY, CDR2 SYGVKD. This CDR3 comprises 14 residues. The DNA of the CDR3 is TGTGCCATCAGTGATGGGGGTGTAGGAGAAAAACTGTTTTTT. It translates to CAISDGGVGEKLFF.

The chain has TRBV7-3 and TRBJ2-2, with 10 bases aligning to TRBD2. Germline V lookup: CDR1 SGHTA, CDR2 FQGTGA. The CDR3 totals 16 residues. V was pared by 2 bases and J by 6 bases, with 6 bases of the junction left unmatched. In DNA form, the CDR3 reads TGTGCCAGCAGCTTATCGGGACTAGCGTCATCCGGGGAGCTGTTTTTT. Amino acids: CASSLSGLASSGELFF.

The chain employs TRBV11-2 and TRBJ1-1; D remains unclear. Germline-derived CDR1 and CDR2 are SGHAT and FQNNGV. V was shortened by 5 bases and J by 1 base, with 14 bases between the two germline ends. The CDR3 has 15 amino acids. The CDR3 DNA reads as TGTGCCAGCAGCCAGGATCGCACAACGAACACTGAAGCTTTCTTT. Translating it yields CASSQDRTTNTEAFF.

This clone came up a few times. The chain recombines TRBV3-1 (or the pseudogene TRBV3-2) with TRBJ2-1; D is possibly TRBD2 (6 bases). V shed 8 bases and J shed 3 bases, with 14 bases lying between them. The CDR3 consists of 14 residues. Germline CDR1 is LGHDT and CDR2 is YNNKEL (reference sequence). CDR3 nucleotides: TGTGCCAGCGGTCGCGGGGCCGACTACAATGAGCAGTTCTTC. Residues: CASGRGADYNEQFF.

V is TRBV5-1 and J is TRBJ2-1; D might be TRBD2 (5 bases). Per germline, CDR1 SGHRS and CDR2 YFSETQ. The CDR3 runs 16 residues. Trimming pared 9 bases from V and 7 bases from J, leaving 26 bases between. CDR3: CATRFSTSGSGNEQFF. CDR3 bases: TGCGCCACCAGGTTCAGCACTAGTGGAAGCGGTAATGAGCAGTTCTTC. The entire variable domain, with the rest obtained from reference TRBV5-1 and TRBJ2-1, is as follows: KAGVTQTPRYLIKTRGQQVTLSCSPISGHRSVSWYQQTPGQGLQFLFEYFSETQRNKGNFPGRFSGRQFSNSRSEMNVSTLELGDSALYLCATRFSTSGSGNEQFFGPGTRLTVL.

This clone was counted a few times. The genes are TRBV10-1 and TRBJ1-5; 8 bases match TRBD1. Germline assignment: CDR1 WNHNN and CDR2 SYGVQD (reference sequence). Unmatched junction bases numbered 12, after V lost 4 bases and J lost 7 bases. This CDR3 comprises 16 residues. CDR3 nucleotide sequence: TGCGCCAGCAGTGGTATAATGACAGGGGACAAACAGCCCCAGCATTTT. It translates to CASSGIMTGDKQPQHF.